These T cell receptor beta chains were read from a single sample in a study of shared clonotypes between healthy human individuals. The table came from immunoSEQ multiplex PCR; TCRdb's copy has only in-frame clones and leaves some out. The sample lists roughly 1.4 million clones; approximately 98.5% were seen once. The sequencing sample was made of naive CD4+ T cells sorted from blood. These receptors all come from a man in his thirties or forties in good health. Each CDR3 is given with its conserved first and last residue. Fields, in order: J gene, D gene, clone size, V gene, CDR3 DNA, CDR3 protein. D genes are given only for firm matches. Expanded clones get a size class; other rows say once, few or many, or leave the size out.

J: TRBJ2-1
D: TRBD2
size: -
V: TRBV27
DNA: TGTGCCAGCAGTTTGACTAGCGCCTACAATGAGCAGTTCTTC
CDR3: CASSLTSAYNEQFF

J: TRBJ1-4
D: TRBD1
size: -
V: TRBV9
DNA: TGTGCCAGCAGCCCCGACAGGGAAGATGAAAAACTGTTTTTT
CDR3: CASSPDREDEKLFF

J: TRBJ2-7
D: TRBD2
size: -
V: TRBV7-8
DNA: TGTGCCAGCAGCTTTTTGCGGGAGGGTTCCTACGAGCAGTACTTC
CDR3: CASSFLREGSYEQYF

J: TRBJ2-7
D: -
size: -
V: TRBV5-4
DNA: TGTGCCAGCAGCTTGGGACAGGTTCCCTACGAGCAGTACTTC
CDR3: CASSLGQVPYEQYF

J: TRBJ1-1
D: TRBD1
size: once
V: TRBV18
DNA: TGTGCCAGCTCACCACCCCTACTGGACAGGGGGCTGAACACTGAAGCTTTCTTT
CDR3: CASSPPLLDRGLNTEAFF

J: TRBJ1-1
D: -
size: once
V: TRBV6-6
DNA: TGTGCCAGCAGAATAATACAGGGTAACACTGAAGCTTTCTTT
CDR3: CASRIIQGNTEAFF

J: TRBJ1-4
D: TRBD1
size: -
V: TRBV2
DNA: TGTGCCAGCAGTGTACAGGGGGGACTGTTTTTT
CDR3: CASSVQGGLFF

J: TRBJ2-1
D: TRBD1
size: -
V: TRBV5-1
DNA: TGCGCCAGCAGCGGCAGGGGGCAGGGTGAGCAGTTCTTC
CDR3: CASSGRGQGEQFF

J: TRBJ2-2
D: -
size: once
V: TRBV9
DNA: TGTGCCAGCAGCGTAGGGGTTACGAACACCGGGGAGCTGTTTTTT
CDR3: CASSVGVTNTGELFF

J: TRBJ2-3
D: -
size: -
V: TRBV5-1
DNA: TGCGCCAGCAGCTCACAGCCGGGCACAGATACGCAGTATTTT
CDR3: CASSSQPGTDTQYF

J: TRBJ2-2
D: -
size: -
V: TRBV12-2
DNA: TGTGCAAGTCGCTTAGGGCGGGGGAAGCGGGAGGCCGGGGAGCTGTTTTTT
CDR3: CASRLGRGKREAGELFF

J: TRBJ2-1
D: TRBD1
size: -
V: TRBV28
DNA: TGTGCCAGCGGCTCAACAGGGGTTGGCTACAATGAGCAGTTCTTC
CDR3: CASGSTGVGYNEQFF

J: TRBJ2-1
D: TRBD2
size: -
V: TRBV15
DNA: TGTGCCACCAGCAGCAGGACTAGCGGGCCAAGCTCCTACAATGAGCAGTTCTTC
CDR3: CATSSRTSGPSSYNEQFF

J: TRBJ2-1
D: TRBD2
size: -
V: TRBV7-2
DNA: TGTGCCAGCAGCTCAAAGACGCGACTAGCGGGAGCTGAGCAGTTCTTC
CDR3: CASSSKTRLAGAEQFF

J: TRBJ2-7
D: -
size: -
V: TRBV30
DNA: TGTGCCTGGAGCTCCGGGGGAACCAGGGAGGCCTTC
CDR3: CAWSSGGTREAF

J: TRBJ2-4
D: TRBD1
size: -
V: TRBV7-9
DNA: TGTGCCAGCAGCTTACTCCCAGGGGGTGGGTTCGGCAAAAACATTCAGTACTTC
CDR3: CASSLLPGGGFGKNIQYF